This TCR beta chain was identified in a study of response to subunit inactivated influenza vaccine (dated by TCRdb to between 2017 and 2018). At the level of the whole study: Deep quantitative profiling of the T cell receptor repertoire was used in the study to follow responses to a trivalent subunit inactivated influenza vaccine.

V and J are trimmed by 3 bases and 2 bases, and the gene matches miss 8 bases of the junction. From the cysteine up to the phenylalanine, the CDR3 has a length of 16 residues. Just the 48-base CDR3 DNA is kept, in frame starting at base 1. CDR1 DFQATT and CDR2 SNEGSKA are derived from the germline V gene (reference sequence). What the study reported, not specific to this receptor: It was suggested by the authors that each seasonal influenza vaccination may recruit only a limited number of new T cells.

The library was built by means of RT-PCR. For sequencing, an Illumina HiSeq 2500 was employed. TCRdb handled the public reads itself, with Q25 trimming in fastp and clone calling in MiXCR, and kept productive beta chains. Identical CDR3 protein sequences are pooled into one entry, listed with their most common genes and DNA. The sample profile shows around 850,000 distinct CDR3 sequences; roughly 18% of them were found once. The ten top clones hold approximately 11% of the sample. Note on this clonotype: The antigen it recognizes is unknown. No qualities accompany the bases; no much larger clone lies one base away.

Here the chain combines TRBV20-1 and TRBJ2-7, with 12 bases aligning to TRBD2. The sequencing here drew on PBMCs from blood, taken less than 6 days after vaccination. The TCR sequence derives from a man aged 45-65 years who received an inactivated influenza vaccine. Donor details come from another sample of the same person, matched by shared clones. The nucleotides read TGCAGTGCTAGTGGGGGACGGACTAGCGGGACCTACGAGCAGTACTTC. This codes for CSASGGRTSGTYEQYF.